The 4 T cell receptor beta chains reported below all come from one sample, sequenced in a study of blood T cells in healthy people across ages. A sample-barcoded 5' primer and a J-beta primer mix were used in a second PCR of roughly 6 to 11 cycles. Each CDR3 protein is one row after TCRdb ran MiXCR on the 5' RACE reads. The profile shows hundreds of thousands of distinct CDR3 sequences, about 30% of them singletons. The sample taken for sequencing was blood. Source of these receptors: a woman aged 80 or over in good health.

The V gene is TRBV7-6, the J gene TRBJ1-1; TRBD1 is a possible D gene (5 bases). CDR1 is SGHVS and CDR2 is FNYEAQ in the germline V gene. Trimming cost V 5 bases and J 9 bases, with 16 bases left between them. The length of the CDR3 is 13 residues. The CDR3 sequence is CASSPGRTGQAFF. CDR3 nucleotide sequence: TGTGCCAGCAGCCCGGGACGGACGGGACAAGCTTTCTTT.

The table lists this clonotype with many counts. A read error may explain this, as a much larger clone is one base away. The chain couples TRBV6-2 or TRBV6-3 to TRBJ2-7; possibly TRBD1 for D (6 bases). The CDR3 runs 12 residues. Germline V gene data show CDR1 as MNHEY and CDR2 as SVGEGT. Trimming took 6 bases from V and 5 from J, leaving 11 bases between them. CDR3 sequence: CASRDRRDEQYF. The CDR3 bases are TGTGCCAGCAGGGACAGACGGGACGAGCAGTACTTC.

This clonotype was recorded at least ten times. The chain combines TRBV5-1 with TRBJ2-1; no firm D call. Trimming took off 3 bases at V and 0 bases at J, with 7 bases between the two ends. The CDR3 spans 14 residues. The V gene's germline CDR1 is SGHRS and CDR2 YFSETQ. CDR3 DNA: TGCGCCAGCAGCTCAATCCCCTCCTACAATGAGCAGTTCTTC. Translation: CASSSIPSYNEQFF.

At least ten counts were recorded for this clonotype. This chain connects TRBV30 to TRBJ2-1, with a weak D call TRBD1 (6 bases). Trimming stripped 2 bases from V and 10 bases from J, with 15 bases between. Germline loops: CDR1 GTSNPN, CDR2 SVGIG (reference sequence). The CDR3 is 13 amino acids. CDR3 region: CAWSTASDREQFF. The CDR3 DNA is TGTGCCTGGAGTACGGCGTCCGACAGGGAGCAGTTCTTC.